These 23 T cell receptor beta chains originate from one sample sequenced in a study of blood T cell repertoires in COVID-19. Assay: immunoSEQ multiplex PCR; the TCRdb copy retains only in-frame clones and omits some. Here the sample spans fewer than 400,000 clones, about 85% being singletons. The specimen sequenced was PBMCs or T cells enriched from blood (not recorded which). Receptor source: a woman aged 25 to 39 who had been exposed to COVID-19.

The J gene is TRBJ2-3, the V gene TRBV6-5; 8 nucleotides agree with TRBD2. With V trimmed by 7 bases and J by 4 bases, 7 bases remained unmatched. CDR3 length: 14 residues. CDR1 MNHEY and CDR2 SVGAGI come from the germline V gene. This chain's CDR3 is CASIRSGGADTQYF. DNA of the CDR3: TGTGCCAGCATTCGCAGCGGGGGCGCAGATACGCAGTATTTT.

The V call is TRBV4-1, the J call TRBJ2-7, with a tentative D call TRBD2 (5 bases). V was shortened by 0 bases and J by 9 bases, with 18 bases between the two germline ends. The CDR3 loop spans 15 amino acids. Per germline, CDR1 MGHRA and CDR2 YSYEKL. The CDR3 bases are TGCGCCAGCAGCCAAGATCGGGGTGGGGTCTTTAGGCAGTACTTC. Residues: CASSQDRGGVFRQYF.

This clone was recorded only once. The rearrangement uses TRBV9 and TRBJ2-2; 7 bases agree with TRBD2. CDR1 and CDR2 from the germline V gene are SGDLS and YYNGEE. The CDR3 is 16 amino acids. After removal of 1 base from V and 2 bases from J, the junction contained 5 bases not matched to a gene. The CDR3 is CASSVQGGRNTGELFF. CDR3 coding DNA: TGTGCCAGCAGCGTACAGGGAGGGCGTAACACCGGGGAGCTGTTTTTT.

The chain is built from TRBV15 and TRBJ2-1, with 7 bases identical to TRBD2. J gave up 4 bases and V 0 bases, and 12 bases lay outside the gene matches. The CDR3 extends over 18 amino acids. The V gene's germline CDR1 is LNHNV and CDR2 YYDKDF (reference sequence). The CDR3 coding sequence is TGTGCCACCAGCAGAGATCGGTTCGGCGGGGGACTTTACAATGAGCAGTTCTTC. Residues: CATSRDRFGGGLYNEQFF.

The genes are TRBV15 and TRBJ1-2; 9 bases fit TRBD1. The CDR3 has 14 amino acids. V dropped 1 base and J dropped 8; count of bases not matched to a gene: 5. Germline assignment: CDR1 LNHNV and CDR2 YYDKDF (reference sequence). DNA of the CDR3: TGTGCCACCAGCAGAGCCGGGACAGGGTCCGGCTACACCTTC. Protein: CATSRAGTGSGYTF.

The V gene is TRBV5-1, the J gene TRBJ2-5, with 11 bases identical to TRBD2. V was pared by 6 bases and J by 2 bases, with 9 bases of the junction left unmatched. The CDR3 has 16 amino acids. CDR1 is SGHRS, CDR2 YFSETQ, per germline. CDR3 DNA sequence: TGCGCCAGCATGCTACTAGCGGGAGTTGTACAAGAGACCCAGTACTTC. Protein product: CASMLLAGVVQETQYF.

The V call is TRBV19, the J call TRBJ2-2; 10 bases line up with TRBD1. V was clipped by 7 bases and J by 4 bases; unmatched bases: 6. CDR3 length equals 15 residues. Per the germline V gene, CDR1 is LNHDA and CDR2 is SQIVND (reference sequence). The DNA for the CDR3 is TGTGCCAGTAACCCATGGACAGGGGGCACCGGGGAGCTGTTTTTT. Its protein is CASNPWTGGTGELFF.

The chain recombines TRBV27 with TRBJ2-1; TRBD2 might be the D (5 bases). V was shortened by 2 bases and J by 7 bases, with 12 bases between the two germline ends. The germline V gene has CDR1 MNHEY and CDR2 SMNVEV (reference sequence). The CDR3 loop spans 14 amino acids. CDR3 sequence reads: CASSLTLTSNEQFF. CDR3 nucleotides: TGTGCCAGCAGTTTAACGCTAACTAGTAATGAGCAGTTCTTC.

V and J are TRBV28 and TRBJ2-7, with 8 bases aligning to TRBD1. V lost 10 bases, J lost 3 bases, and 8 bases stayed unmatched. The CDR3 extends over 13 amino acids. CDR1 and CDR2 (germline): MDHEN, SYDVKM. Here the CDR3 reads CAIGGTGIYEQYF. The CDR3, as DNA: TGTGCCATAGGGGGGACAGGCATCTACGAGCAGTACTTC.

J is TRBJ1-1 and V is TRBV7-8; D possibly corresponds to TRBD1 (6 bases). Trimming pared 1 base from V and 10 bases from J, leaving 13 bases between. Looked up from germline, CDR1 is SGHVS and CDR2 is FQNEAQ. This CDR3 has 13 residues. CDR3 in DNA: TGTGCCAGCAGCTTAGTAAGGGGCAGGGGAGCTTTCTTT. It specifies CASSLVRGRGAFF.

V and J are TRBV20-1 and TRBJ1-5; D unclear. This CDR3 spans 13 amino acids. Germline values: CDR1 DFQATT, CDR2 SNEGSKA (reference sequence). The V gene lost 3 bases and the J gene lost 3 bases, with 9 bases spanning the gap. CDR3 sequence (DNA): TGCAGTGCTAGTCGCGGGATCAATCAGCCCCAGCATTTT. Translating it yields CSASRGINQPQHF.

The chain couples TRBV5-5 to TRBJ1-3; D is possibly TRBD1 (6 bases). The V gene lost 0 bases and the J gene lost 7 bases, with 8 bases spanning the gap. Germline-derived CDR1 and CDR2 are SGHKS and YYEKEE (reference sequence). The CDR3 runs 13 residues. The CDR3 nucleotides are TGTGCCAGCAGCTTGGTGCAGGGGAACACCATATATTTT. Translating gives CASSLVQGNTIYF.

V is TRBV5-5 and J is TRBJ2-7, with 9 bases lining up with TRBD1. J was trimmed by 2 bases and V by 1 base; bases with no gene match: 4. The CDR3 is 15 amino acids. The V gene's germline CDR1 is SGHKS and CDR2 YYEKEE (reference sequence). The CDR3 is CASSLTGTGTYEQYF. In DNA form, the CDR3 reads TGTGCCAGCAGCTTGACCGGGACAGGGACCTACGAGCAGTACTTC.

The chain employs TRBV6-1 and TRBJ1-5, with unresolved D. This CDR3 spans 13 amino acids. The V gene's germline CDR1 is MNHNS and CDR2 SASEGT. Between the trimmed V and J ends, which lost 2 bases and 4 bases, there was a span of 6 bases. The CDR3 here is CASSERGNQPQHF. In DNA, the CDR3 is TGTGCCAGCAGTGAAAGAGGAAATCAGCCCCAGCATTTT.

The chain has TRBV28 and TRBJ1-3; the match to TRBD1 covers 9 bases. The CDR3 totals 18 residues. The trim removed 2 bases at V and 0 bases at J, leaving 8 bases unmatched. Germline V lookup: CDR1 MDHEN, CDR2 SYDVKM. The DNA for the CDR3 is TGTGCCAGCAGTTTAGGGGCGGGACAGGGAAACTCTGGAAACACCATATATTTT. This encodes CASSLGAGQGNSGNTIYF.

The chain is built from TRBV28 and TRBJ1-2, with no clear D. The CDR3 spans 13 residues. The V end lost 3 bases, the J end lost 8 bases, and 13 bases lay between the germline ends. Germline CDR1 MDHEN, CDR2 SYDVKM. The DNA for the CDR3 is TGTGCCAGCAGTTTCGTGGAGGTTCGAGGCTACACCTTC. Protein product: CASSFVEVRGYTF.

As for this clone: At the DNA level, this CDR3 is encoded by other sequences in the same sample as well. The CDR3: CASSGPGYSNQPQHF. CDR3 sequence (DNA): TGTGCCAGCAGCGGACCGGGATATAGCAATCAGCCCCAGCATTTT. The rearrangement joins TRBV2 to TRBJ1-5; no definite D call. CDR1 SNHLY and CDR2 FYNNEI come from the germline V gene. Trimming cost V 6 bases and J 0 bases, with 12 bases left between them. The length of the CDR3 is 15 residues.

The V and J genes are TRBV7-9 and TRBJ2-7; 7 positions match TRBD1. The CDR3 has 14 amino acids. From germline, CDR1 is SEHNR and CDR2 FQNEAQ (reference sequence). The trim removed 3 bases at V and 4 bases at J, leaving 6 bases unmatched. The chain's CDR3 is CASSFAGTAYEQYF. The CDR3 DNA follows: TGTGCCAGCAGCTTTGCCGGGACAGCTTACGAGCAGTACTTC.

The chain employs TRBV28 and TRBJ2-7; TRBD2 matches 8 bases. Looked up from germline, CDR1 is MDHEN and CDR2 is SYDVKM. This CDR3 has 14 amino acids. V lost 5 bases, J lost 4 bases, and 7 bases stayed unmatched. The DNA of the CDR3 is TGTGCCAGCAGTCAGGCGGGGGGCCCATACGAGCAGTACTTC. Amino acids: CASSQAGGPYEQYF.

The chain links TRBV30 to TRBJ1-2; D possibly corresponds to TRBD1 (6 bases). The CDR3 is made up of 14 amino acids. Germline CDR1 GTSNPN, CDR2 SVGIG (reference sequence). V lost 4 bases to trimming and J lost 5 bases, with 17 bases between them. This CDR3 is CAWISGVARYGYTF. CDR3 DNA sequence: TGTGCCTGGATTTCAGGGGTCGCCAGATATGGCTACACCTTC.

V and J are TRBV30 and TRBJ2-3; D not resolved. The CDR3 is made up of 12 amino acids. Trimming left V 2 bases short and J 3 bases short, with 6 bases between. The germline CDR1 and CDR2 sequences are GTSNPN and SVGIG (reference sequence). The CDR3 region is CAWSSRTDTQYF. The CDR3 DNA follows: TGTGCCTGGAGTTCGAGAACAGATACGCAGTATTTT.

The chain recombines TRBV18 with TRBJ1-5; D is uncertain. Trimming removed 6 bases from V and 6 bases from J, with 15 bases in between. The CDR3 sequence is 14 residues long. Germline values: CDR1 KGHSH, CDR2 LQKENI. The CDR3, as DNA: TGTGCCAGCTCTGAGGTCGGGGAGGGTCAGCCCCAGCATTTT. Translation: CASSEVGEGQPQHF.

This chain joins TRBV28 and TRBJ1-2; D remains ambiguous. There are 14 residues in the CDR3. The germline V gene has CDR1 MDHEN and CDR2 SYDVKM. V lost 8 bases, J lost 4 bases, and 17 bases lay in between. The CDR3 loop reads CASELGGQAYGYTF. For the CDR3, the DNA is TGTGCCAGCGAACTCGGAGGCCAGGCCTATGGCTACACCTTC.